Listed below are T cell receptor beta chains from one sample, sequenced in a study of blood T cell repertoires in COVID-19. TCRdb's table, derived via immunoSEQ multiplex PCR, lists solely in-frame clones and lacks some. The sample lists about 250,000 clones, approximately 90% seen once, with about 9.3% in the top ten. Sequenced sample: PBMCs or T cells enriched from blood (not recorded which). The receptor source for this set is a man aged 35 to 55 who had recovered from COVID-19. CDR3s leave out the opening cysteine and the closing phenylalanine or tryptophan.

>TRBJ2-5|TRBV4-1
ASSLLSSGTPQTQY
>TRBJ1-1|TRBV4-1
ASSQWGDRLNTEAF
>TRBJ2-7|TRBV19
ASSTGLAGGVAYEQY
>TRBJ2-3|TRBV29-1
SVVTGGTTDTQY
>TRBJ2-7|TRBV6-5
ASSYSGQGSYEQY
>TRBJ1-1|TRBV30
AWGGTANTEAF
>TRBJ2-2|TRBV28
ASSRTGEGGELF
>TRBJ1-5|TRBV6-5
ASDSYNNQPQH
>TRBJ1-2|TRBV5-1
ASSASTGSNYGYT
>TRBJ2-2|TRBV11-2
ASMEQVMNTGELF
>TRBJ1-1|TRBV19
ASSPVVGSQNTEAF
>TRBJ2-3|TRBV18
ASSPRGETDTQY
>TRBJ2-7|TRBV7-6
ASSSGLRSYEQY
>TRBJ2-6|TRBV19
ASRTHRAGANVLT
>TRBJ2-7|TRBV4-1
ASSHRDSAYEQY
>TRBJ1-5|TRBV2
ASSGGSGGYQPQH
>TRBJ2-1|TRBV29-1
SAGQFNEQF
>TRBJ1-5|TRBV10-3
AISEGREVGQPQH
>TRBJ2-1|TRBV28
ASSSPGTVSYNEQF
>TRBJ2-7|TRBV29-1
SVRPGGRPYEQY
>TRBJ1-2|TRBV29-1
SVEEVWSNYGYT
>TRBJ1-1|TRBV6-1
ASSEGPTNTEAF
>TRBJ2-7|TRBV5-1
ASSLAGRQGVDEQY
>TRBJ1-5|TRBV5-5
ASSSRTDSNQPQH
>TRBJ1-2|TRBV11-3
ASSFDRALGYT
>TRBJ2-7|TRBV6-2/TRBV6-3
ASSTSGTGFSYEQY
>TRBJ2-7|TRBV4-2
ASSQVSSRLAGYEQY
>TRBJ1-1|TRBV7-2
ASSLGRNTEAF
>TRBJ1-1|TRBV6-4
ASSEAVNTEAF
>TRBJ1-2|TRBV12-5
ASGLVLFPEGTTNYGYT
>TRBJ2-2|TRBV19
ASSGVRGIAGELF
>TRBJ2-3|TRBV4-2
ASSQVTSGLSTDTQY
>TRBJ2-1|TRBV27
ASSQPGTSGWDSYNEQF
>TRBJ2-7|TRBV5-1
ASSLNSLSSYEQY
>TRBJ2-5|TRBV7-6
ASSLSTGKETQY
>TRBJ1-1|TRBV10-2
ASWTGRNTEAF
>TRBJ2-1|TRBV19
ASTQWAGKRDNEQF
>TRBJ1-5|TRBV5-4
ASSYGTGGHNNQPQH
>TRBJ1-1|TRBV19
ASRRDRGNTEAF
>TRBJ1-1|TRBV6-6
ASSPLLKTREAF
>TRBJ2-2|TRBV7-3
ASSSGLAGQELF
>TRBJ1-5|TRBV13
ASSFSPRGGNQPQH